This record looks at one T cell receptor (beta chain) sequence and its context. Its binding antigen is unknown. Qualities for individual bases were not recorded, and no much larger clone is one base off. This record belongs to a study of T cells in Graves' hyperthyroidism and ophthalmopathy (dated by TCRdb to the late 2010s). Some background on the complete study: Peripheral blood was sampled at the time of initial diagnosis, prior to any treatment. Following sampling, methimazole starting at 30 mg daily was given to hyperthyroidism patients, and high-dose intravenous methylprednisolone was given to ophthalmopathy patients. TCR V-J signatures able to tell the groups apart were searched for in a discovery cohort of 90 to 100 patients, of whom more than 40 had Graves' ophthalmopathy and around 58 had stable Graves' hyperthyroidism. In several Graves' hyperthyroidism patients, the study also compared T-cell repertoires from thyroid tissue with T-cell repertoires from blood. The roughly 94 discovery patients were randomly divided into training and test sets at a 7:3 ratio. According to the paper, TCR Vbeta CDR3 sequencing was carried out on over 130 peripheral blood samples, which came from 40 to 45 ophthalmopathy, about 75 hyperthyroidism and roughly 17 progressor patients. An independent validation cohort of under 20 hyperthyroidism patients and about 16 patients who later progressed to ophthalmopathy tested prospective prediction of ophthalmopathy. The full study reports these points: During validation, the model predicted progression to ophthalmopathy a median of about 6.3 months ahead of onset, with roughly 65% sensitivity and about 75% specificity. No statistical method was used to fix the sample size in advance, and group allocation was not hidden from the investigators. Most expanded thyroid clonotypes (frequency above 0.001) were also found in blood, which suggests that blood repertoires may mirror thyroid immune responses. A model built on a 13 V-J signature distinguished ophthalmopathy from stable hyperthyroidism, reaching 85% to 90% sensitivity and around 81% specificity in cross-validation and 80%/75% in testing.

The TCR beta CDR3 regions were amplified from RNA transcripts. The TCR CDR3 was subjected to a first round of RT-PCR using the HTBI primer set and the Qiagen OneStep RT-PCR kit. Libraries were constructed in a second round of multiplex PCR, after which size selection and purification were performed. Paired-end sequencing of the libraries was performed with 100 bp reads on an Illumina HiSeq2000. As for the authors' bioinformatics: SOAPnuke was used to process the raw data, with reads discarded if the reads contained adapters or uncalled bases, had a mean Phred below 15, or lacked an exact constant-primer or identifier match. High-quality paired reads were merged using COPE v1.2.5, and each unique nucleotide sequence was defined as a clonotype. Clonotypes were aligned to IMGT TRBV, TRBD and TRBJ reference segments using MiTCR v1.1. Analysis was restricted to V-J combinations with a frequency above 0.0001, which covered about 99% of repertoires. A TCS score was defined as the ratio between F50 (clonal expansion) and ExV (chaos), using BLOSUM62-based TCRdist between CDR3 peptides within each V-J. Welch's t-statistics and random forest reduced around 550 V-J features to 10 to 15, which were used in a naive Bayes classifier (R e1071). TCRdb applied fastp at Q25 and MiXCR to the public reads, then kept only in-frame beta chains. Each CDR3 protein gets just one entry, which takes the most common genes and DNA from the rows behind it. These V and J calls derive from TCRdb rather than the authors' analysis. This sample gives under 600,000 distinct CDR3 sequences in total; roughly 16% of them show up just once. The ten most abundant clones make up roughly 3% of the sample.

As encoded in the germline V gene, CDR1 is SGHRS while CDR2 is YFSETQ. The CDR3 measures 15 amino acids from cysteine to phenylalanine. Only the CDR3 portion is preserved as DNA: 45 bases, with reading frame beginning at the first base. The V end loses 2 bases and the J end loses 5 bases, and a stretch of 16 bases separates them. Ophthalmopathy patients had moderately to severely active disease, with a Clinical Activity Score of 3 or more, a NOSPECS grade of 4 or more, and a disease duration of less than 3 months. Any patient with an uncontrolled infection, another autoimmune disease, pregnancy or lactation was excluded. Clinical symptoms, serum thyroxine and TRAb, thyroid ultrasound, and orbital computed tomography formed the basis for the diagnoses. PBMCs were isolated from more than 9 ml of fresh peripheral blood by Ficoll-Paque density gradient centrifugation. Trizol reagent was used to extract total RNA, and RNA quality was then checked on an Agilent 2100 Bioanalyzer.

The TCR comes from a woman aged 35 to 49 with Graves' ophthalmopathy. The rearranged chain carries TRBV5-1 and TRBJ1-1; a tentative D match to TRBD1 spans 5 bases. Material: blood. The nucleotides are TGCGCCAGCAGCTTAGGCCTATGGGGGGATACTGAAGCTTTCTTT. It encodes CASSLGLWGDTEAFF.